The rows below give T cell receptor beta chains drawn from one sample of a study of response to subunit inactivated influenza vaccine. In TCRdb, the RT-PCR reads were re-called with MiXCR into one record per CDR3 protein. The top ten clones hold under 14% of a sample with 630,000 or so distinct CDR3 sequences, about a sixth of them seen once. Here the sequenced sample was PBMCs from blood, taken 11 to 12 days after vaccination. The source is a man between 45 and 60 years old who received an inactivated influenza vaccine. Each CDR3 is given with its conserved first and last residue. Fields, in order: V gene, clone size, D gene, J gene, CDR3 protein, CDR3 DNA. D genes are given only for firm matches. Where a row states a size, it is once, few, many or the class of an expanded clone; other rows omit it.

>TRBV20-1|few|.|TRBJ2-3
CSASSTGAEADTQYF
TGCAGTGCATCTTCAACGGGAGCGGAGGCAGATACGCAGTATTTT
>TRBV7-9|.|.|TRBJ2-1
CASTVAQFNEQFF
TGTGCCAGCACGGTGGCGCAGTTCAATGAGCAGTTCTTC
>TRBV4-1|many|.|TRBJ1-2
CASSPQPGPNYGYTF
TGCGCCAGCAGCCCGCAGCCGGGACCTAACTATGGCTACACCTTC
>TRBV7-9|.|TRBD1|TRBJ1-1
CASSSYRGLYTEAFF
TGTGCCAGCAGCTCATACAGGGGGCTATACACTGAAGCTTTCTTT
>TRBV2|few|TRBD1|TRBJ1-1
CASSELVGQGAEAFF
TGTGCCAGCAGTGAACTTGTGGGACAGGGGGCAGAAGCTTTCTTT
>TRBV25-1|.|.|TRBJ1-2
CASSDVLVHYGYTF
TGTGCCAGCAGTGACGTCCTCGTGCACTATGGCTACACCTTC
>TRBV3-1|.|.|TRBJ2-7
CASSQVRDEQYF
TGTGCCAGCAGCCAAGTCCGGGACGAGCAGTACTTC
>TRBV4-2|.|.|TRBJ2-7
CASSQDNVGWGLGF
TGTGCCAGCAGCCAAGATAACGTGGGCTGGGGCCTAGGCTTC
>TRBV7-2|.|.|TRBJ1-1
CASSLEGSFTEAFF
TGTGCCAGCAGCTTAGAGGGGAGTTTCACTGAAGCTTTCTTT
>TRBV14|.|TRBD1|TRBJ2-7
CASSQDWEAGGRDEQYF
TGTGCCAGCAGCCAAGATTGGGAAGCAGGGGGTCGCGACGAGCAGTACTTC
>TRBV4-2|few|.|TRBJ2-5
CASSQDMEARTQYF
TGTGCCAGCAGCCAAGATATGGAGGCGAGGACCCAGTACTTC
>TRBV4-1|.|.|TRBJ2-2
CAATEWPSPRDGELFF
TGCGCCGCCACCGAGTGGCCCTCCCCCAGGGACGGGGAGCTGTTTTTT
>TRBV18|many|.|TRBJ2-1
CASSQAGTSYNEQFF
TGTGCCAGCTCACAAGCCGGGACAAGCTACAATGAGCAGTTCTTC
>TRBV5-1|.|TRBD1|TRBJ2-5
CASSFVPGQQETQYF
TGCGCCAGCAGCTTCGTACCGGGACAGCAAGAGACCCAGTACTTC
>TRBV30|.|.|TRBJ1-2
CAWSVEAAYGYTF
TGTGCCTGGAGTGTAGAGGCTGCTTATGGCTACACCTTC
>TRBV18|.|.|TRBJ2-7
CASSAATSYEQYF
TGTGCCAGCTCAGCAGCCACCTCCTATGAGCAGTACTTC
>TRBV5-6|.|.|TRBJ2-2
CASSLYGGILTGELFF
TGTGCCAGCAGCTTGTATGGGGGCATTTTGACCGGGGAGCTGTTTTTT
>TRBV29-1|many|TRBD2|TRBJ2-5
CSGGGDGETQYF
TGCAGCGGGGGGGGGGATGGAGAGACCCAGTACTTC
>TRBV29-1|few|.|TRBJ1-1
CSVEGTNTEAFF
TGCAGCGTTGAGGGGACGAACACTGAAGCTTTCTTT
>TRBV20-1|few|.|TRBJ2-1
CSARAFNGAGFSYNEQFF
TGCAGTGCTAGGGCTTTCAACGGGGCAGGGTTCTCCTACAATGAGCAGTTCTTC
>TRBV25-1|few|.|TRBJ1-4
CASSLQGVINEKLFF
TGTGCCAGCAGCCTACAGGGTGTTATAAATGAAAAACTGTTTTTT
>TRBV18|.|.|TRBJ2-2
CASSPKANTGELFF
TGTGCCAGCTCACCAAAAGCGAACACCGGGGAGCTGTTTTTT
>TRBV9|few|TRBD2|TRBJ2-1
CASSVTLSRAGGYNEQFF
TGTGCCAGCAGCGTAACCCTCTCGCGGGCGGGAGGTTACAATGAGCAGTTCTTC
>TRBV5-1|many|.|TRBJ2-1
CASSLGTTYNEQFF
TGCGCCAGCAGCTTGGGGACAACCTACAATGAGCAGTTCTTC
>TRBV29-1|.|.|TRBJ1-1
CSVDAFMNTEAFF
TGCAGCGTTGACGCCTTTATGAACACTGAAGCTTTCTTT
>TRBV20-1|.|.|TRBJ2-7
CSARVPLGTYEQYF
TGCAGTGCTAGAGTTCCCCTGGGTACCTACGAGCAGTACTTC
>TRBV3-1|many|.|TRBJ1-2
CASSQGGGDWYGYTF
TGTGCCAGCAGCCAAGGAGGAGGGGACTGGTATGGCTACACCTTC
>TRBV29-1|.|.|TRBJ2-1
CSAIAPGGEQFF
TGCAGCGCCATCGCGCCCGGCGGTGAGCAGTTCTTC
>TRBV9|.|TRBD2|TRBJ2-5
CASSVSPSGKQETQYF
TGTGCCAGCAGCGTAAGTCCTAGCGGAAAACAAGAGACCCAGTACTTC
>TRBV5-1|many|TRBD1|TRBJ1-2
CASSSMTGIGSGYTF
TGCGCCAGCAGCTCCATGACAGGGATTGGGTCGGGCTACACCTTC
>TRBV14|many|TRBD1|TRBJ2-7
CASSQGQGSPHEQYF
TGTGCCAGCAGCCAAGGACAGGGGTCCCCCCACGAGCAGTACTTC
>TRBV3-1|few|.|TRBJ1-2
CASSQAQGTFGYTF
TGTGCCAGCAGCCAAGCGCAGGGGACTTTTGGCTACACCTTC
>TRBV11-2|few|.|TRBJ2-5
CASSTEAGVKETQYF
TGTGCCAGCAGCACGGAGGCAGGGGTAAAAGAGACCCAGTACTTC